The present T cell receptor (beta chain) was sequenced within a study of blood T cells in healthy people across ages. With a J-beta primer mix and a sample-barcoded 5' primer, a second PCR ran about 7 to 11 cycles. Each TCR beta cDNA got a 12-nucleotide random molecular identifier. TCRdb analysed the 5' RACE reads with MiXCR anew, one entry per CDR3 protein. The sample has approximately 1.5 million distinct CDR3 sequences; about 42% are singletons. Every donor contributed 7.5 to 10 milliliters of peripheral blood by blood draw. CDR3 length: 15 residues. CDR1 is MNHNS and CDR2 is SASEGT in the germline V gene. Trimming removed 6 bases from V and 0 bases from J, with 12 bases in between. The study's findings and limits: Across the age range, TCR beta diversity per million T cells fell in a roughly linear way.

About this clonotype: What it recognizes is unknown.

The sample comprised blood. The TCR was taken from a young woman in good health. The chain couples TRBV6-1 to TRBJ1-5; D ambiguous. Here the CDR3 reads CASREVPYSNQPQHF. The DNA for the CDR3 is TGTGCCAGCAGGGAGGTCCCTTATAGCAATCAGCCCCAGCATTTT.